This TCR beta chain came from a study of blood T cell repertoires in COVID-19. Assay used: immunoSEQ multiplex PCR; TCRdb lists only in-frame clones, some missing. The top ten clones hold under 3% of a sample with a few hundred thousand clones, more than 85% of them seen once. The Seattle site enrolled patients during active infection and followed them longitudinally. Sequencing input: peripheral blood. The TCR comes from a person aged 18-30 years with COVID-19, enrolled during active disease.

The CDR3: CASSPGPREAGYGYTF. The DNA for the CDR3 is TGTGCCAGCAGCCCCGGTCCGAGGGAAGCGGGCTATGGCTACACCTTC. This sequence joins TRBV11-2 and TRBJ1-2, with no clear D. The CDR3 runs 16 residues. The V and J ends lost 5 bases and 4 bases respectively, with 20 bases between them. Germline V gene lookup returns CDR1 SGHAT and CDR2 FQNNGV. The entire variable domain, with the rest obtained from reference TRBV11-2 and TRBJ1-2, is as follows: EAGVAQSPRYKIIEKRQSVAFWCNPISGHATLYWYQQILGQGPKLLIQFQNNGVVDDSQLPKDRFSAERLKGVDSTLKIQPAKLEDSAVYLCASSPGPREAGYGYTFGSGTRLTVV.